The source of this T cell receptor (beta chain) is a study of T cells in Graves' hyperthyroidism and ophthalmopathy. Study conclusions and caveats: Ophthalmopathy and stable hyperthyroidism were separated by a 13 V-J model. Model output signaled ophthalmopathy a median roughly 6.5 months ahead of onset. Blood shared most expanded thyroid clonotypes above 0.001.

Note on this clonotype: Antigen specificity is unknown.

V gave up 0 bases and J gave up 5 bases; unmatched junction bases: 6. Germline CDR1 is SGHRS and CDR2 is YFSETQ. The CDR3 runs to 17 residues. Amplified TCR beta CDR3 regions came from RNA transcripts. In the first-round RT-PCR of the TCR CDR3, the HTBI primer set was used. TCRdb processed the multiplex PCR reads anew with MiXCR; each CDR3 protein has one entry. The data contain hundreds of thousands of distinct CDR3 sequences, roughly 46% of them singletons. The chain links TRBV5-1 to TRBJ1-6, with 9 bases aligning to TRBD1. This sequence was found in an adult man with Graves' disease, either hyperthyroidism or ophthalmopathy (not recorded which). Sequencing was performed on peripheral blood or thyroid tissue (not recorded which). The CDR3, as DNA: TGCGCCAGCAGCTTGGATAGCCGGGACAGGGATAATTCACCCCTCCACTTT. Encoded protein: CASSLDSRDRDNSPLHF.